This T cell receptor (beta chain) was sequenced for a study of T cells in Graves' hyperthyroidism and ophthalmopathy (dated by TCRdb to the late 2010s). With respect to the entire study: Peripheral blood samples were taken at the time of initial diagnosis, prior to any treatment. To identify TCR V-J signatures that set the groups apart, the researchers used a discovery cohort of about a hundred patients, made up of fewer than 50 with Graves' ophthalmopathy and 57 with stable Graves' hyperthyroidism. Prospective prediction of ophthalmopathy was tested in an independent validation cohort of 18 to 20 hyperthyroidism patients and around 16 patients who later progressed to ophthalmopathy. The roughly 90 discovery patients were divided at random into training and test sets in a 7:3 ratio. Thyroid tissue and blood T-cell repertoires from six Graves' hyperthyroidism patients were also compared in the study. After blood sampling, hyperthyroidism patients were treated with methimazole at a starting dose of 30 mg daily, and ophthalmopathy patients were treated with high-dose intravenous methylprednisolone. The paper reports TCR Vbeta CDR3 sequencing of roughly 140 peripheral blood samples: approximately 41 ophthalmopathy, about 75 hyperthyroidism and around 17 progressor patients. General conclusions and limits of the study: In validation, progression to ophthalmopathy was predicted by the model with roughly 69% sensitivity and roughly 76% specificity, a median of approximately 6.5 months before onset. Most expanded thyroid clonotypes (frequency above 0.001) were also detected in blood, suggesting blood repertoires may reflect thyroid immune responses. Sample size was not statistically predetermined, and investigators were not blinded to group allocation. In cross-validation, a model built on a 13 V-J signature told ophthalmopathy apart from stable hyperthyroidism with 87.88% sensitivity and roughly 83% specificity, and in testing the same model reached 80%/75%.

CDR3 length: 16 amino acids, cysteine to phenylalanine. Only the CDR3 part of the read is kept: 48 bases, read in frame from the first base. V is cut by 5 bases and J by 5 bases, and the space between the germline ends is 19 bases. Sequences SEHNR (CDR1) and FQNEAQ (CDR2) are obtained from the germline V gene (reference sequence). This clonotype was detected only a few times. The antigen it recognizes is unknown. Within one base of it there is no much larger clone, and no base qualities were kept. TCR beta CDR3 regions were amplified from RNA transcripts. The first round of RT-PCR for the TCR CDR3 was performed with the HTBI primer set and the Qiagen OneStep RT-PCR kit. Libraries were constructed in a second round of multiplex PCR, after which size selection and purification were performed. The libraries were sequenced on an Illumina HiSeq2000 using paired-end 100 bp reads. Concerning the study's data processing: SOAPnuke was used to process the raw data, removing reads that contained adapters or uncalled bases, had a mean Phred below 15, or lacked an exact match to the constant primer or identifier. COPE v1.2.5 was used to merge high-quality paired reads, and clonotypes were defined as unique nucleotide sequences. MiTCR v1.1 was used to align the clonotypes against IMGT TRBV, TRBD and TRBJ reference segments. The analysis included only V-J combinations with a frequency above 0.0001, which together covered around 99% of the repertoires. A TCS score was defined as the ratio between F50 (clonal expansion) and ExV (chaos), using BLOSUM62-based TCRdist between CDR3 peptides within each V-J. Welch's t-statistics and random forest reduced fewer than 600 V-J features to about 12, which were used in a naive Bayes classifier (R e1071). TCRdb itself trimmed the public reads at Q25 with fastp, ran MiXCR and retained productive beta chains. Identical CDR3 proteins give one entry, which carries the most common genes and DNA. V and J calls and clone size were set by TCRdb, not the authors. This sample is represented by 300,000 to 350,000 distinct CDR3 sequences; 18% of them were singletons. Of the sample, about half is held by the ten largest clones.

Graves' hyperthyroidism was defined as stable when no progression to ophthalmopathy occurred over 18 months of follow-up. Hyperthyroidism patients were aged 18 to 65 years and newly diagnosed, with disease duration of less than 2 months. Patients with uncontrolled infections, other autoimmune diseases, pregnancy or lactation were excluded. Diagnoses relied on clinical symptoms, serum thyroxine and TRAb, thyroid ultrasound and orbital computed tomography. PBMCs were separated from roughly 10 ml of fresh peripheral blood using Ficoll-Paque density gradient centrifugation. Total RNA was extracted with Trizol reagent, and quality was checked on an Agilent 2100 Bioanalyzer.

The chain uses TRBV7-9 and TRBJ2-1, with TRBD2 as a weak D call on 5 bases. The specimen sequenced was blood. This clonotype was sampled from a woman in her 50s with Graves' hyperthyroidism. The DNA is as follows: TGTGCCAGCAGCCCTACACCGCAGCGGCCAAACAATGAGCAGTTCTTC. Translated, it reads CASSPTPQRPNNEQFF.